What follows describes a single T cell receptor (beta chain). This sample is part of a study of radiotherapy plus CTLA-4 blockade in lung cancer. Using immunoSEQ multiplex PCR, the repertoire was profiled, and TCRdb retains in-frame clones only, with some absent. The sample includes 40,000 to 45,000 clones, roughly three quarters of them seen just once. J gave up 6 bases and V 2 bases, and 4 bases lay outside the gene matches. This CDR3 contains 14 residues. Germline assignment: CDR1 MNHEY and CDR2 SMNVEV (reference sequence). The sequence was collected from a human donor with non-small cell lung cancer whose response to radiotherapy plus ipilimumab could not be evaluated. Sequences were derived from peripheral blood, sampled from a patient treated with radiotherapy plus ipilimumab. The chain links TRBV27 to TRBJ1-2; 9 bases match TRBD1. The CDR3 coding sequence is TGTGCCAGCAGTTTAGACAGGGGGACTCATGGCTACACCTTC. It encodes CASSLDRGTHGYTF.